The 3 T cell receptor beta chains presented below share a single source sample, sequenced in a study of response to subunit inactivated influenza vaccine. In TCRdb, the RT-PCR reads were re-called with MiXCR into one record per CDR3 protein. The sample yields 750,000 to 850,000 distinct CDR3 sequences, 15% to 20% seen once. The sample in question was PBMCs from blood, obtained 4 to 6 days after vaccination. The source of these receptors is a man aged 50 to 60 who received an inactivated influenza vaccine.

This clonotype turned up a few times. The V call is TRBV4-3, the J call TRBJ2-3, with TRBD1 matching 9 bases. This CDR3 contains 15 residues. V trimming: 4 bases; J trimming: 7 bases; junction bases outside the gene matches: 9. Germline loops: CDR1 LGHNA, CDR2 YSLEER. The CDR3 DNA reads TGCGCCAGCAGCCGGTGGGACAGGGATAGGAATACGCAGTATTTT. Encoded protein: CASSRWDRDRNTQYF.

This clonotype has a handful of counts. This chain uses TRBV6-1 with TRBJ2-5; TRBD1 aligns across 7 bases. This CDR3 spans 13 amino acids. The V gene's germline CDR1 is MNHNS and CDR2 SASEGT. Losses at the gene ends were 6 bases for V and 5 bases for J; bases not matched to a gene: 6. The CDR3 spells CASRRQGHETQYF. The DNA of the CDR3 is TGTGCCAGCAGGCGACAGGGTCATGAGACCCAGTACTTC.

The rearrangement links TRBV3-1 to TRBJ2-1; TRBD2 matches at 8 bases. The CDR3 has 16 amino acids. Germline CDR1 and CDR2: LGHDT and YNNKEL (reference sequence). The V and J ends lost 4 bases and 5 bases, in that order; junction bases with no gene match: 10. CDR3 region: CASSRLRGGRNNEQFF. The CDR3 DNA is TGTGCCAGCAGCCGCTTACGGGGGGGCCGGAACAATGAGCAGTTCTTC.